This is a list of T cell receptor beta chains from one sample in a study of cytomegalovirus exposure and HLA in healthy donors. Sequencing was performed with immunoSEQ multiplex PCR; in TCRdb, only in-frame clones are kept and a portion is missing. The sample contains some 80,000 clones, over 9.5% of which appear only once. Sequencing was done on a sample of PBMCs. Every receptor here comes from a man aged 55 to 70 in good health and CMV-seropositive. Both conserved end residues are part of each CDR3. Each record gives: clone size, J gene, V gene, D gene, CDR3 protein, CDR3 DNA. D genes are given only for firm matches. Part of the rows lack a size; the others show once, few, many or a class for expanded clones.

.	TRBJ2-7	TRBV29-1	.	CSVTQDRITPYEQYF	TGCAGCGTTACACAGGACCGGATAACCCCCTACGAGCAGTACTTC
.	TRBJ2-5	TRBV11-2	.	CASSLDSQETQYF	TGTGCCAGCAGCTTGGACAGCCAAGAGACCCAGTACTTC
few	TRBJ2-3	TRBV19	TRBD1	CASSINTGETQYF	TGTGCCAGTAGTATAAATACAGGGGAGACGCAGTATTTT
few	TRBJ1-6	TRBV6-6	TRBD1	CASSYGDRGNSPLHF	TGTGCCAGCAGTTACGGGGACAGGGGTAATTCACCCCTCCACTTT
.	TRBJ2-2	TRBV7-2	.	CASSLSRSTGELFF	TGTGCCAGCAGCTTAAGCAGGTCTACCGGGGAGCTGTTTTTT
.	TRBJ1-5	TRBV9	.	CASSAGGRGQPQHF	TGTGCCAGCAGCGCTGGGGGGAGGGGTCAGCCCCAGCATTTT
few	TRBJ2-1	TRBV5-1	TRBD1	CASSFFGQGTNEQFF	TGCGCCAGCAGCTTCTTTGGACAGGGAACGAATGAGCAGTTCTTC
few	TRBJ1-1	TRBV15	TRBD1	CATSREPRQGEEAFF	TGTGCCACCAGCAGAGAGCCGCGACAGGGCGAGGAGGCTTTCTTT
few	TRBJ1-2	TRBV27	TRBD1	CASSLGQGFYGYTF	TGTGCCAGCAGTTTGGGACAGGGATTCTATGGCTACACCTTC
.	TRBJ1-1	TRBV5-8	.	CASRSSDSTEAFF	TGTGCCAGCCGCTCCTCCGACAGCACTGAAGCTTTCTTT
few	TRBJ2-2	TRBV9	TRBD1	CASSVAPGQGGTGELFF	TGTGCCAGCAGCGTAGCCCCCGGACAGGGGGGCACCGGGGAGCTGTTTTTT
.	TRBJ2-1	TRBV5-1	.	CATLGGLGGNEQFF	TGCGCCACCCTCGGCGGACTCGGGGGCAATGAGCAGTTCTTC
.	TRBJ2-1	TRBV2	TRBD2	CASSERPSGRNEQFF	TGTGCCAGCAGTGAAAGGCCTAGCGGGAGGAATGAGCAGTTCTTC
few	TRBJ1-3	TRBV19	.	CASSGPNSGNTIYF	TGTGCCAGTAGTGGGCCAAATTCAGGAAACACCATATATTTT
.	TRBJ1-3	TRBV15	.	CATSRTIDRTNGNTIYF	TGCGCCACCAGCCGTACCATCGACAGGACGAATGGAAACACCATATATTTT
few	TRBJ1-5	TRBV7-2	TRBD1	CASRGQGNQPQHF	TGTGCCAGCAGGGGACAGGGCAATCAGCCCCAGCATTTT
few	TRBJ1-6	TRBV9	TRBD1	CASSIQQGNSPLHF	TGTGCCAGCAGCATTCAACAGGGGAATTCACCCCTCCACTTT
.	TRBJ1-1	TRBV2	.	CASSEVEHSEAFF	TGTGCCAGCAGTGAAGTTGAACACAGTGAAGCTTTCTTT
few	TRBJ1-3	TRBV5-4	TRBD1	CASSFLQGASGAGNTIYF	TGTGCCAGCAGCTTCCTCCAGGGGGCTTCGGGAGCTGGAAACACCATATATTTT
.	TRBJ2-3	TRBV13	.	CASRAPSTDTQYF	TGTGCCAGCAGGGCCCCTAGCACAGATACGCAGTATTTT
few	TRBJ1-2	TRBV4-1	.	CASSPGGNYGYTF	TGCGCCAGTTCGCCTGGGGGGAACTATGGCTACACCTTC
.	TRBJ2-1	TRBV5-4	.	CASMAEGDTSYNEQFF	TGTGCCAGCATGGCGGAGGGCGATACCTCCTACAATGAGCAGTTCTTC
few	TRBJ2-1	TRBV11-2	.	CASSTKVGVDYEQFF	TGTGCCAGCAGCACCAAGGTCGGAGTGGACTACGAGCAGTTCTTC
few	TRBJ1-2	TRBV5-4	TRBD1	CASSLPKGAGYGYTF	TGTGCCAGCAGCCTCCCCAAGGGGGCAGGATATGGCTACACCTTC
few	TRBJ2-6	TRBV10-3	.	CAISGQIDSGANVLTF	TGTGCCATCAGTGGACAGATTGACTCTGGGGCCAACGTCCTGACTTTC
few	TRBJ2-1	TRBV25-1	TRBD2	CASSLAGATNEQFF	TGTGCCAGCTCACTAGCGGGAGCTACCAATGAGCAGTTCTTC
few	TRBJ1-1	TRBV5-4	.	CASSSPGSANTEAFF	TGTGCCAGCAGCTCCCCGGGGTCGGCGAACACTGAAGCTTTCTTT
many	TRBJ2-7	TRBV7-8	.	CASSSRRLVSYEQYF	TGTGCCAGCAGCTCCCGGCGGCTAGTCTCCTACGAGCAGTACTTC